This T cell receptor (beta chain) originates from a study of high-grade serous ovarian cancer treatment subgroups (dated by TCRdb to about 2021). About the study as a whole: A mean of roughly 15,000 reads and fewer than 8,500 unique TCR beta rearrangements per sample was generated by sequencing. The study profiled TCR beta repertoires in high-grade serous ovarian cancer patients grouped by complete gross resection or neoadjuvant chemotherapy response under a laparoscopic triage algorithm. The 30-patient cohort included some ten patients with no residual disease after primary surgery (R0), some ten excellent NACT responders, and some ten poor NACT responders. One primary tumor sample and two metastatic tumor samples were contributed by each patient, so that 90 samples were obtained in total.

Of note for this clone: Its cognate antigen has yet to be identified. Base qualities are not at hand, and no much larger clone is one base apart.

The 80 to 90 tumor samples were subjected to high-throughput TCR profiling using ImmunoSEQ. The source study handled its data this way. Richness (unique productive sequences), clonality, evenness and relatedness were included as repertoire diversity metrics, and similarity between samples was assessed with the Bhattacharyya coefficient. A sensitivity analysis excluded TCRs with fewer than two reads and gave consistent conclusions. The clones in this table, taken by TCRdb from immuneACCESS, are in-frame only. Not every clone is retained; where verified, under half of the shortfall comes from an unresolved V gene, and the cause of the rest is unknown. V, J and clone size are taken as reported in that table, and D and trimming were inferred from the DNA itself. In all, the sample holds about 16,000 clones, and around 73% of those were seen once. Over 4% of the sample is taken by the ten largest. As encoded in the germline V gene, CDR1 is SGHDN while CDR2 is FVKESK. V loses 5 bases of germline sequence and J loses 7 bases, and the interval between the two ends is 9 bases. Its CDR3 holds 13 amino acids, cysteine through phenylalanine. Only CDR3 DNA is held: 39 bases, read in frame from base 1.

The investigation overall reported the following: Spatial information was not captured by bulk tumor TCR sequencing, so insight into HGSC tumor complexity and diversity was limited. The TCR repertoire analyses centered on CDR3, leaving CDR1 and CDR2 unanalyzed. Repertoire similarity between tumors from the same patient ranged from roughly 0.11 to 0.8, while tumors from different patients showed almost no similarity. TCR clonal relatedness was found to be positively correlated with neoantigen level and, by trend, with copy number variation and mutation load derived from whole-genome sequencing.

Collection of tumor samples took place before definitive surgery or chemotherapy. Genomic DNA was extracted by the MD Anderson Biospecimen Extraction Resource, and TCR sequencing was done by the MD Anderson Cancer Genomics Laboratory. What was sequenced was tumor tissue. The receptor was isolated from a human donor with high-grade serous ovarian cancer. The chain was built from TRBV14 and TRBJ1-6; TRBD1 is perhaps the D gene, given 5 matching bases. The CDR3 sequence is CASSWGGNSPLHF. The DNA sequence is TGTGCCAGCAGCTGGGGCGGGAATTCACCCCTCCACTTT. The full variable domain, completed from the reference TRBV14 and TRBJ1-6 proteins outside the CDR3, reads EAGVTQFPSHSVIEKGQTVTLRCDPISGHDNLYWYRRVMGKEIKFLLHFVKESKQDESGMPNNRFLAERTGGTYSTLKVQPAELEDSGVYFCASSWGGNSPLHFGNGTRLTVT.